This TCR beta chain was found in a study of cytomegalovirus exposure and HLA in healthy donors. Study at large: A previous analysis identified 117 million unique TCR beta sequences derived from around 200 million T cells.

It was with 60 Vbeta and 13 Jbeta primers that the PCR ran. The data were produced by immunoSEQ multiplex PCR, yet TCRdb's version contains in-frame clones alone and is incomplete. The data show approximately 190,000 clones, 77% seen once. This clone was found once. V was pared by 0 bases and J by 0 bases, with 9 bases between. This CDR3 contains 16 residues. CDR1 is LNHNV, CDR2 YYDKDF, per germline (reference sequence). The J gene is TRBJ2-1, the V gene TRBV15; tentative D call: TRBD2 (6 bases). The TCR originated in a woman aged 30 to 39 in good health and CMV-seropositive. Material: PBMCs. As DNA, the CDR3 is TGTGCCACCAGCAGAGACCTAGCGAGCTCCTACAATGAGCAGTTCTTC. This codes for CATSRDLASSYNEQFF.